These 19 T cell receptor beta chains came from one sample sequenced in a study of regulatory T cells in long-lasting Graves disease. TCR beta libraries were built with iRepertoire HTBI primers and Arm-PCR of CDR3 regions. TCRdb passed the multiplex PCR reads through MiXCR, listing each CDR3 protein once. Of 250,000 or so distinct CDR3 sequences listed, 18% were seen once; the top ten hold around 15%. Described time point: newly diagnosed GD, antithyroid drugs for less than 3 months. Scientists built the TCR library using RNA that was extracted from PBMCs. This sample also appeared in a second study, on T cells in Graves' hyperthyroidism and ophthalmopathy.

The sample in question was peripheral blood mononuclear cells (PBMCs), obtained at new diagnosis, from a patient treated with antithyroid drugs. The receptors come from a woman between 25 and 40 years old with Graves disease.

This clonotype showed up many times. The chain has TRBV3-1 and TRBJ1-1; D remains ambiguous. The germline V gene encodes CDR1 LGHDT and CDR2 YNNKEL (reference sequence). The V end lost 11 bases, the J end lost 0 bases, and 13 bases lay between the germline ends. CDR3 length equals 13 residues. In DNA form, the CDR3 reads TGTGCCTGTGGGTCCCAGATGAACACTGAAGCTTTCTTT. Residues: CACGSQMNTEAFF.

V and J are TRBV10-3 and TRBJ2-2; no reliable D call. Trimming pared 2 bases from V and 6 bases from J, leaving 13 bases between. Germline V CDR1 and CDR2: ENHRY, SYGVKD. The CDR3 contains 15 residues. The CDR3 loop reads CAISELDPVSGELFF. The DNA of the CDR3 is TGTGCCATCAGTGAGCTAGATCCCGTCTCCGGGGAGCTGTTTTTT.

The rearrangement links TRBV7-6 to TRBJ2-1; 9 bases agree with TRBD2. Germline CDR1 reads SGHVS; CDR2 reads FNYEAQ. V trimming: 0 bases; J trimming: 9 bases; junction bases outside the gene matches: 6. CDR3 length: 15 amino acids. In DNA form, the CDR3 reads TGTGCCAGCAGCTTAGCGGGGCGGGGGGGCGGTGAGCAGTTCTTC. Its protein is CASSLAGRGGGEQFF.

V usage is TRBV19 and J usage is TRBJ2-2; TRBD1 aligns across 11 bases. CDR1 LNHDA and CDR2 SQIVND come from the germline V gene (reference sequence). Germline trimming cut 5 bases from V and 10 bases from J; bases unmatched to any gene: 6. This CDR3 is 14 amino acids long. DNA for the CDR3: TGTGCCAGTAGTGGGACAGGGGGTTCTCCGGAGCTGTTTTTT. Residues: CASSGTGGSPELFF.

This clonotype was seen at least ten times. The V and J genes are TRBV19 and TRBJ1-2, with 11 bases lining up with TRBD1. V was pared by 7 bases and J by 0 bases, with 4 bases of the junction left unmatched. The CDR3 has 15 residues. Germline CDR1 LNHDA, CDR2 SQIVND (reference sequence). CDR3 in amino acids: CASMRTGGANYGYTF. The CDR3 nucleotides are TGTGCCAGTATGCGGACAGGGGGCGCTAACTATGGCTACACCTTC. Full variable domain (remainder filled in from reference TRBV19 and TRBJ1-2): DGGITQSPKYLFRKEGQNVTLSCEQNLNHDAMYWYRQDPGQGLRLIYYSQIVNDFQKGDIAEGYSVSREKKESFPLTVTSAQKNPTAFYLCASMRTGGANYGYTFGSGTRLTVV.

This clonotype has a count of ten or more. The rearrangement joins TRBV20-1 to TRBJ1-4; D not resolved. CDR1 and CDR2 from the germline V gene are DFQATT and SNEGSKA (reference sequence). The CDR3 length is 14 residues. V lost 0 bases, J lost 8 bases, and 13 bases lay in between. The CDR3 sequence is CSARDVTGKEKLFF. In DNA form, the CDR3 reads TGCAGTGCTAGAGACGTCACCGGGAAGGAAAAACTGTTTTTT.

Concerning this clonotype: This may arise from a read error, as a much more abundant clone is one base away. The chain has TRBV15 and TRBJ1-2; perhaps TRBD1 as D (5 bases). CDR1 and CDR2 (germline): LNHNV, YYDKDF (reference sequence). CDR3 length: 14 amino acids. The chain's CDR3 is CATSRDRDLHGYAF. CDR3 DNA: TGTGCCACCAGCAGAGATCGGGACTTACATGGCTACGCCTTC.

This clonotype was recorded at least ten times. This rearrangement joins TRBV10-3 to TRBJ2-3; TRBD2 agrees at 12 bases. V gave up 7 bases and J gave up 4 bases; unmatched junction bases: 6. CDR1 is ENHRY and CDR2 is SYGVKD in the germline V gene. The CDR3 extends over 15 amino acids. The CDR3 region is CAINASGGVSDTQYF. The CDR3 coding sequence is TGTGCCATCAACGCTAGCGGGGGGGTATCAGATACGCAGTATTTT.

This clonotype was detected ten times or more. The genes are TRBV6-9 and TRBJ2-3; a possible D gene is TRBD2 (5 bases). V lost 3 bases and J 0 bases, leaving 16 bases between the germline ends. The CDR3 covers 17 residues. CDR1 MNHGY and CDR2 SVAAGI come from the germline V gene. CDR3 sequence (DNA): TGTGCCAGCAGTTACGGTGCCGGGATTAGTAGCACAGATACGCAGTATTTT. Translating it yields CASSYGAGISSTDTQYF.

At least ten counts were recorded for this clonotype. This sequence joins TRBV2 and TRBJ2-7; D is tentatively TRBD1 or TRBD2 (5 bases each). Trimming shortened V by 5 bases and J by 1 base, and 12 bases separated the two germline ends. The CDR3 length is 14 residues. The germline V gene has CDR1 SNHLY and CDR2 FYNNEI. The CDR3 region is CASSRGGESYEQYF. CDR3 bases: TGTGCCAGCAGTCGGGGCGGAGAATCCTACGAGCAGTACTTC. Complete variable domain (other parts from reference TRBV2 and TRBJ2-7): EPEVTQTPSHQVTQMGQEVILRCVPISNHLYFYWYRQILGQKVEFLVSFYNNEISEKSEIFDDQFSVERPDGSNFTLKIRSTKLEDSAMYFCASSRGGESYEQYFGPGTRLTVT.

The V and J genes are TRBV14 and TRBJ1-2; TRBD1 is a possible D gene (5 bases). The CDR3 runs to 16 residues. Trimming stripped 3 bases from V and 4 bases from J, with 18 bases between. Germline CDR1 is SGHDN and CDR2 is FVKESK. The CDR3 region has the DNA TGTGCCAGCAGCCATTCCCGGGACGGGTCCGTCTATGGCTACACCTTC. Its translation: CASSHSRDGSVYGYTF.

The rearrangement joins TRBV6-5 to TRBJ1-5; D is possibly TRBD1 (6 bases). This CDR3 contains 14 residues. Trimming took off 0 bases at V and 6 bases at J, with 9 bases between the two ends. Germline CDR1 and CDR2: MNHEY and SVGAGI. The CDR3 sequence is CASSYSGRGQPQHF. The CDR3 DNA reads TGTGCCAGCAGTTACTCCGGCAGGGGTCAGCCCCAGCATTTT.

This clonotype was seen more than once but under ten times. Here the CDR3 DNA reads TGTGCCAGTAGTGAGGACTGGAGCTCCTACAATGAGCAGTTCTTC. Its translation is CASSEDWSSYNEQFF. V gene TRBV19 combines with J gene TRBJ2-1; tentatively, D is TRBD2 (5 bases). Deletions cut 5 bases from V and 0 bases from J, with 11 bases between. The germline V gene encodes CDR1 LNHDA and CDR2 SQIVND (reference sequence). CDR3 size: 15 residues. Full variable domain (remainder filled in from reference TRBV19 and TRBJ2-1): DGGITQSPKYLFRKEGQNVTLSCEQNLNHDAMYWYRQDPGQGLRLIYYSQIVNDFQKGDIAEGYSVSREKKESFPLTVTSAQKNPTAFYLCASSEDWSSYNEQFFGPGTRLTVL.

The sample holds many counts of this clonotype. The chain links TRBV4-1 to TRBJ1-1, with D unclear. Between the trimmed V and J ends, which lost 5 bases and 7 bases, there was a span of 23 bases. Germline V gene sequence: CDR1 MGHRA, CDR2 YSYEKL. This CDR3 is built from 16 residues. DNA for the CDR3: TGCGCCAGCAGCTCAACGCGGGCCGAGGGATTTGGTGAAGCTTTCTTT. This codes for CASSSTRAEGFGEAFF.

This clonotype has ten or more counts. V is TRBV2 and J is TRBJ2-3; 12 bases match TRBD1. Trimming at V came to 8 bases and at J to 9 bases, leaving 6 bases not matched to a gene. CDR3 length: 13 amino acids. Per germline, CDR1 SNHLY and CDR2 FYNNEI. The CDR3 region is CASGGQGADTQYF. CDR3 in DNA: TGTGCCAGCGGGGGACAGGGGGCTGACACGCAGTATTTT.

This clonotype was found many times. The genes are TRBV27 and TRBJ1-6; weak D call: TRBD1 (5 bases). V gave up 7 bases and J gave up 8 bases, with 18 bases separating them. Germline-derived CDR1 and CDR2 are MNHEY and SMNVEV (reference sequence). The CDR3 totals 15 residues. CDR3 protein: CASNDPGLSDSPLHF. The CDR3 nucleotides read TGTGCCAGCAACGACCCGGGACTTTCGGATTCACCCCTCCACTTT.

Concerning this clonotype: One junction end disagrees with the germline gene, perhaps due to a read error. This sequence joins TRBV3-1 and TRBJ1-1, with 7 bases identical to TRBD1. The CDR3 is 12 residues long. Per the germline V gene, CDR1 is LGHDT and CDR2 is YNNKEL (reference sequence). The CDR3 sequence is CASSQRGREGLF. The CDR3 nucleotides read TGTGCCAGCAGCCAGAGGGGGCGCGAAGGTTTGTTT.

Details on this clonotype: A much larger clone lies one base from this, so it may be a read error. This chain uses TRBV20-1 with TRBJ2-7; D unclear. Trimming removed 3 bases at V and 7 bases at J, with 13 bases between. The CDR3 loop spans 12 amino acids. Germline-derived CDR1 and CDR2 are DFQATT and SNEGSKA (reference sequence). CDR3 sequence (DNA): TGCAGTGCTAGCCCCCAGAGGAATGAGCAGTACTTC. Protein: CSASPQRNEQYF.

This clonotype occurred many times. The V gene is TRBV6-1, the J gene TRBJ2-7; TRBD2 might be the D (6 bases). Trimming took 7 bases from V and 4 from J, leaving 14 bases between them. Germline CDR1 reads MNHNS; CDR2 reads SASEGT. CDR3 length: 13 amino acids. CDR3 in amino acids: CASIGGANYEQYF. The CDR3 nucleotides are TGTGCCAGCATCGGCGGGGCCAATTACGAGCAGTACTTC.